Described below is a single TCR beta chain sequence and its context. Its cognate antigen is unknown. This sample was included in a study of cytomegalovirus exposure and HLA in healthy donors. Regarding the study as a whole: For TCR beta chains, V- and J-gene trimming was later linked to a missense DCLRE1C variant.

It was with 60 Vbeta and 13 Jbeta primers that the PCR ran. Sequencing used immunoSEQ multiplex PCR; TCRdb keeps in-frame clones, though not all of them. The sample consists of about 200,000 clones, around 83% of them appearing once. The V and J ends lost 3 bases and 5 bases, in that order; junction bases with no gene match: 4. The germline V gene has CDR1 SQVTM and CDR2 ANQGSEA. The CDR3 has 13 amino acids. This sequence originates from a woman between 40 and 55 years old in good health and CMV-seronegative. Sequenced sample: PBMCs. The V gene is TRBV29-1, the J gene TRBJ2-3; TRBD2 aligns across 8 bases. CDR3 in amino acids: CSVEPGGGDTQYF. CDR3 nucleotides: TGCAGCGTTGAGCCGGGAGGGGGAGATACGCAGTATTTT.